Listed below are T cell receptor beta chains from one sample, sequenced in a study of shared clonotypes between healthy human individuals. Data came from immunoSEQ multiplex PCR; TCRdb stores just in-frame clones and leaves some out. The data hold 1,400,000 or so clones, with approximately 98.5% observed a single time. Sequenced sample: naive CD4+ T cells sorted from blood. These receptors all come from a man younger than 45 in good health. Both conserved end residues are part of each CDR3.

>TRBJ2-3|TRBV9
CASSVDPVTDTQYF
>TRBJ2-1|TRBV10-1
CASRGPDNEQFF
>TRBJ2-7|TRBV6-5
CASARGTQTYEQYF
>TRBJ1-1|TRBV19
CASSIQGSLHTEAFF
>TRBJ1-2|TRBV6-5
CANLDRRFHGYTF
>TRBJ2-5|TRBV5-1
CASSLGDDQYF
>TRBJ2-7|TRBV5-4
CASSLSSGTKEQYF
>TRBJ2-7|TRBV7-3
CASSLESHGEQYF
>TRBJ2-7|TRBV27
CASSRQLRYEQYF
>TRBJ2-3|TRBV18
CASSQLFGGRAGDTQYF
>TRBJ2-7|TRBV11-2
CASSILAGDSEQYF
>TRBJ1-5|TRBV5-1
CASSLMGGLNSNQPQHF
>TRBJ2-2|TRBV27
CASSLGRLASGELFF
>TRBJ2-7|TRBV9
CASSVGAGGSYEQYF
>TRBJ1-5|TRBV19
CASAEDRGYSNQPQHF
>TRBJ2-7|TRBV27
CASSLSWGLYEQYF
>TRBJ2-7|TRBV28
CASSYKRGYSSYEQYF
>TRBJ1-1|TRBV7-2
CASSLSRVSEAFF
>TRBJ1-3|TRBV28
CASSLPRGRGGNTIYF
>TRBJ2-3|TRBV11-2
CASGEGDRDTDTQYF
>TRBJ2-5|TRBV7-9
CAAGESETQYF
>TRBJ1-3|TRBV6-5
CASSYLGTASGNTIYF
>TRBJ2-5|TRBV10-3
CAISESFGPSQETQYF